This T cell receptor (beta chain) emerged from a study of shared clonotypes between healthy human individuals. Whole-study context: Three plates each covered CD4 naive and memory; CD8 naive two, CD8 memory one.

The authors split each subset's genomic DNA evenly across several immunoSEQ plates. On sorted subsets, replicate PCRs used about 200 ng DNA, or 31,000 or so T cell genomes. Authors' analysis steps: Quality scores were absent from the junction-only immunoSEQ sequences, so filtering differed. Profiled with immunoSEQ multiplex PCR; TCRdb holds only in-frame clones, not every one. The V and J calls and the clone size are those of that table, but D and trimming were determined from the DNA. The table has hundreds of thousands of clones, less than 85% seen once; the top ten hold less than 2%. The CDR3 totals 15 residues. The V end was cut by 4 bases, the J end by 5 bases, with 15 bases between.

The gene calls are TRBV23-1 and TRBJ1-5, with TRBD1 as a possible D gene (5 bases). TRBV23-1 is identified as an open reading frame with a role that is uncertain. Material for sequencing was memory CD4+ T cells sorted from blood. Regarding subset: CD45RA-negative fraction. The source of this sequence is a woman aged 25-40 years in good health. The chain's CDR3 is CASSPVLGHHQPQHF. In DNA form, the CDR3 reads TGCGCCAGCAGTCCCGTCCTTGGACACCATCAGCCCCAGCATTTT.